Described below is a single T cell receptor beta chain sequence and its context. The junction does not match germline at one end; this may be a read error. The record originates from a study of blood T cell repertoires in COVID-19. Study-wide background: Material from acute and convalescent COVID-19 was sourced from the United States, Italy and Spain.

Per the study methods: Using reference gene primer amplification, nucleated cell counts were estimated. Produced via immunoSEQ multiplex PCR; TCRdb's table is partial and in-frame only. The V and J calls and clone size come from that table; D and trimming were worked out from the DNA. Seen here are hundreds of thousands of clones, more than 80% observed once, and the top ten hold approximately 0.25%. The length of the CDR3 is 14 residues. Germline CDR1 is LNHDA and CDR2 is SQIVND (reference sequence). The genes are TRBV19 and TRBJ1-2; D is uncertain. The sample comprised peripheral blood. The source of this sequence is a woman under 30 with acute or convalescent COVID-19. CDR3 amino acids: CPHTPEVANYGYTF. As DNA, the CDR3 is TGCCCCCATACCCCGGAGGTAGCTAACTATGGCTACACCTTC.